Listed below are T cell receptor beta chains from one sample, sequenced in a study of cytomegalovirus exposure and HLA in healthy donors. Sequencing was performed with immunoSEQ multiplex PCR; in TCRdb, only in-frame clones are kept and a portion is missing. The sample includes about 88,000 clones, approximately 96% of them seen just once. Sequenced: PBMCs. The receptors derive from a man aged 18 to 30 in good health and CMV-seronegative. Each CDR3 is given with its conserved first and last residue. D genes are given only for firm matches. Clone size, where shown, is once, few, many, or a class for clones that have expanded.

>TRBJ1-2|-|TRBV4-3|-
CASSQDGPALYGYTF
TGCGCCAGCAGCCAAGATGGGCCAGCCCTCTATGGCTACACCTTC
>TRBJ1-1|-|TRBV28|-
CASSLWKGVAFF
TGTGCCAGCAGTTTATGGAAAGGGGTAGCTTTCTTT
>TRBJ2-3|-|TRBV10-3|TRBD2
CAIPGQGFLAGGPVPDTQYF
TGTGCCATACCGGGACAGGGATTTCTAGCGGGAGGGCCGGTTCCAGATACGCAGTATTTT
>TRBJ2-1|-|TRBV20-1|TRBD1
CSAISETGEFF
TGCAGTGCTATCTCCGAGACAGGGGAATTCTTC
>TRBJ2-2|-|TRBV5-1|TRBD2
CASSLVAGVNTGELFF
TGCGCCAGCAGCTTGGTAGCGGGAGTCAACACCGGGGAGCTGTTTTTT
>TRBJ2-7|-|TRBV6-6|TRBD1
CAHGDRDHEQYF
TGTGCCCACGGGGACAGGGACCACGAGCAGTACTTC
>TRBJ2-5|-|TRBV13|TRBD1
CASSNRWTGQETQYF
TGTGCCAGCAGCAACCGGTGGACAGGGCAAGAGACCCAGTACTTC
>TRBJ1-1|-|TRBV4-1|TRBD1
CASSLGQGNTEAFF
TGCGCCAGCAGCCTGGGACAGGGGAACACTGAAGCTTTCTTT
>TRBJ2-1|-|TRBV28|-
CASSLFVSSEQFF
TGTGCCAGCAGTTTATTTGTTAGCAGTGAGCAGTTCTTC
>TRBJ1-1|-|TRBV7-9|-
CASSTPNRNTEAFF
TGTGCCAGCAGCACCCCGAACAGAAACACTGAAGCTTTCTTT
>TRBJ1-2|-|TRBV19|TRBD1
CASSIGDRARPGYTF
TGTGCCAGTAGTATAGGAGACAGGGCGCGTCCTGGCTACACCTTC
>TRBJ1-5|-|TRBV7-2|TRBD1
CASSPRQGDQPQHF
TGTGCCAGCAGCCCAAGACAGGGGGATCAGCCCCAGCATTTT
>TRBJ2-3|-|TRBV11-1|TRBD2
CASSLTSGPSTDTQYF
TGTGCCAGCAGCTTGACTAGCGGGCCGAGCACAGATACGCAGTATTTT
>TRBJ2-7|-|TRBV5-1|-
CASKGVRGSYEQYF
TGCGCCAGCAAGGGTGTCAGGGGATCCTACGAGCAGTACTTC
>TRBJ1-4|once|TRBV5-4|-
CASSLNSEKLFF
TGTGCCAGCAGCTTGAATAGTGAAAAACTGTTTTTT
>TRBJ2-7|-|TRBV27|TRBD2
CASSLGSGAGEQYF
TGTGCCAGCAGTTTAGGTAGCGGGGCAGGCGAGCAGTACTTC
>TRBJ1-5|-|TRBV7-6|TRBD1
CASSSTGGQPQHF
TGTGCCAGCAGTTCTACAGGGGGCCAGCCCCAGCATTTT
>TRBJ1-1|-|TRBV9|-
CASSAGAPEAFF
TGTGCCAGCAGCGCAGGGGCCCCTGAAGCTTTCTTT
>TRBJ1-2|-|TRBV27|-
CASSLLGGAKGYTF
TGTGCCAGCAGTTTATTGGGGGGGGCGAAAGGCTACACCTTC
>TRBJ2-1|-|TRBV30|-
CASSGVGDNEQFF
TGTGCCTCCTCAGGGGTCGGGGACAATGAGCAGTTCTTC
>TRBJ2-7|-|TRBV5-1|TRBD1
CASSWGTDSYEQYF
TGCGCCAGCAGCTGGGGGACAGATTCCTACGAGCAGTACTTC
>TRBJ2-7|-|TRBV6-1|-
CASSVGGTVTYEQYF
TGTGCCAGCAGTGTTGGGGGGACTGTAACCTACGAGCAGTACTTC
>TRBJ2-7|once|TRBV7-9|TRBD1
CASRPVKGAVYEQYF
TGTGCCAGCAGGCCGGTAAAGGGGGCAGTCTACGAGCAGTACTTC
>TRBJ1-2|once|TRBV30|-
CASSPTGYTNYGYTF
TGTGCCTCCTCCCCAACAGGGTACACGAACTATGGCTACACCTTC
>TRBJ1-5|-|TRBV28|TRBD1
CASSLTQGAGGNQPQHF
TGTGCCAGCAGTTTAACACAGGGGGCTGGGGGCAATCAGCCCCAGCATTTT
>TRBJ2-3|-|TRBV7-2|TRBD2
CASSFSGSISDTQYF
TGTGCCAGCAGCTTTAGCGGGAGTATTTCAGATACGCAGTATTTT
>TRBJ2-2|-|TRBV28|-
CTRGCGVVWTGELFF
TGTACGCGGGGTTGCGGGGTAGTATGGACCGGGGAGCTGTTTTTT
>TRBJ1-2|-|TRBV27|TRBD1
CASSSNRDRGLGGYTF
TGTGCCAGCAGCTCCAACCGGGACAGGGGGCTGGGGGGCTACACCTTC
>TRBJ1-5|-|TRBV7-9|-
CASSLALDREGHQPQHF
TGTGCCAGCAGCTTAGCTCTGGACCGCGAGGGCCATCAGCCCCAGCATTTT
>TRBJ2-1|-|TRBV14|-
CASSAGGPKPYNEQFF
TGTGCCAGCAGCGCTGGAGGACCAAAACCCTACAATGAGCAGTTCTTC